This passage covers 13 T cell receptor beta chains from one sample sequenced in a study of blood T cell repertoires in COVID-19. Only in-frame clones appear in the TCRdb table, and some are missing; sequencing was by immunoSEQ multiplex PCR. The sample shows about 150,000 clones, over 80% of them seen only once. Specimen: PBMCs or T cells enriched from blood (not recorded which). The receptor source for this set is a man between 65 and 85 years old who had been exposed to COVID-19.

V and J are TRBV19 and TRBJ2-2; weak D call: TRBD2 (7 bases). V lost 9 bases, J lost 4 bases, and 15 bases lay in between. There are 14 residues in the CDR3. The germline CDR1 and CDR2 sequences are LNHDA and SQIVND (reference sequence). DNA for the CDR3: TGTGCCAGCTACCTGGGGGGGCCCACCGGGGAGCTGTTTTTT. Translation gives CASYLGGPTGELFF.

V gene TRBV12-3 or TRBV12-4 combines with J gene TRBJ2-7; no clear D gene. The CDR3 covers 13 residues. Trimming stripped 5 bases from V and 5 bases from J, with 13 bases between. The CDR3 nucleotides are TGTGCCAGCAGTATTCCCGGAGCCCACGAGCAGTACTTC. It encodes CASSIPGAHEQYF.

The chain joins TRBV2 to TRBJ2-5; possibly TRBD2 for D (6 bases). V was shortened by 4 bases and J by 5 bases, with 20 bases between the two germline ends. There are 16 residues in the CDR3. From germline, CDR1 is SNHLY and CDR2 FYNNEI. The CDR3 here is CASSVGAVGTQETQYF. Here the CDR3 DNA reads TGTGCCAGCAGTGTCGGCGCCGTGGGGACTCAGGAGACCCAGTACTTC.

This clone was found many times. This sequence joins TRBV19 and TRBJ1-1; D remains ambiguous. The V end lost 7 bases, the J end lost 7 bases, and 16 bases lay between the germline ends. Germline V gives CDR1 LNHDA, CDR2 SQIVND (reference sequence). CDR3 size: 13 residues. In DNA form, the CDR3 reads TGTGCCAGTACATATGGGAGGGCTGTTGAAGCTTTCTTT. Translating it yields CASTYGRAVEAFF.

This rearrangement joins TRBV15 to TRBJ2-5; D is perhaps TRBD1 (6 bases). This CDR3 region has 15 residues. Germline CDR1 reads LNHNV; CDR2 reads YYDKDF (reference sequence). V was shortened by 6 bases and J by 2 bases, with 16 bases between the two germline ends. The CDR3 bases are TGTGCCACCAGTCCGACGTGGACAGAACAAGAGACCCAGTACTTC. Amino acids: CATSPTWTEQETQYF.

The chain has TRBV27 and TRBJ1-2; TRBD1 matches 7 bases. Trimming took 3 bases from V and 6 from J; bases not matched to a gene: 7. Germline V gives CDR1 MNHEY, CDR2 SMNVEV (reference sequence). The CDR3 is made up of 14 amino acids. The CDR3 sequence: CASSFRDSRNGYTF. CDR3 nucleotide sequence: TGTGCCAGCAGTTTCCGGGACAGTAGGAATGGCTACACCTTC.

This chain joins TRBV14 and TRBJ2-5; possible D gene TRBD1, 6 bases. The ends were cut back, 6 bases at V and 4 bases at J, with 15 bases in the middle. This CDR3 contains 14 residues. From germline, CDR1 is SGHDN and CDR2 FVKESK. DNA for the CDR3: TGTGCCAGCAGTCACATTCAGGGGAGAGAGACCCAGTACTTC. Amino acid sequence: CASSHIQGRETQYF.

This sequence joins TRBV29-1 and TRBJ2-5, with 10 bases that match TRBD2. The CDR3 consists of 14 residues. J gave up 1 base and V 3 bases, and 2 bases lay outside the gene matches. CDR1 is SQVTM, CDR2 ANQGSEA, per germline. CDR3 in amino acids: CSVEGTSVQETQYF. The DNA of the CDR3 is TGCAGCGTTGAGGGGACTAGCGTCCAAGAGACCCAGTACTTC.

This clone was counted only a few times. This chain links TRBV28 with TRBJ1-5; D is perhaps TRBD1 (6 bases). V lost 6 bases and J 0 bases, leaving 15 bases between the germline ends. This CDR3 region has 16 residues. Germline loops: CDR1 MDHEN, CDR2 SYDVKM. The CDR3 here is CASRSRTEYSNQPQHF. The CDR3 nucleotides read TGTGCCAGCAGATCTAGGACAGAGTATAGCAATCAGCCCCAGCATTTT.

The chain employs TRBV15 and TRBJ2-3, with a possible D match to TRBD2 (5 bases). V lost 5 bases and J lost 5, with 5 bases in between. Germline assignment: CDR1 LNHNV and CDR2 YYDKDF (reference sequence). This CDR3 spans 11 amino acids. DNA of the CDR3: TGTGCCACCAGCGAGGGAGATACGCAGTATTTT. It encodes CATSEGDTQYF.

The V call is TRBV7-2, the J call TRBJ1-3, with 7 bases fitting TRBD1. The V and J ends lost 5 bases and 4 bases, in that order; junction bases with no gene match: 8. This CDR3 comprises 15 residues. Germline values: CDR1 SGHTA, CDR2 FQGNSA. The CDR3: CASSPFRGLGNTIYF. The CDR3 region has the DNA TGTGCCAGCAGCCCATTTAGGGGGCTCGGAAACACCATATATTTT.

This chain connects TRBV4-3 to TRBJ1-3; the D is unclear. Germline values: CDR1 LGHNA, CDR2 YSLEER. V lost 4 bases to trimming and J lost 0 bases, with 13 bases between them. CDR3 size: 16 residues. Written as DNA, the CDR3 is TGCGCCAGCAGCCCCGCCGGAGGTTACTCTGGAAACACCATATATTTT. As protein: CASSPAGGYSGNTIYF.

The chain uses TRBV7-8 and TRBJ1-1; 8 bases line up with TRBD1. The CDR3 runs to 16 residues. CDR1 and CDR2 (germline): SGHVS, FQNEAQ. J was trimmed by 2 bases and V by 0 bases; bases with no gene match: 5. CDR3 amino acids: CASSLASGGFNTEAFF. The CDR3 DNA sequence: TGTGCCAGCAGCTTAGCGTCAGGGGGCTTCAACACTGAAGCTTTCTTT.